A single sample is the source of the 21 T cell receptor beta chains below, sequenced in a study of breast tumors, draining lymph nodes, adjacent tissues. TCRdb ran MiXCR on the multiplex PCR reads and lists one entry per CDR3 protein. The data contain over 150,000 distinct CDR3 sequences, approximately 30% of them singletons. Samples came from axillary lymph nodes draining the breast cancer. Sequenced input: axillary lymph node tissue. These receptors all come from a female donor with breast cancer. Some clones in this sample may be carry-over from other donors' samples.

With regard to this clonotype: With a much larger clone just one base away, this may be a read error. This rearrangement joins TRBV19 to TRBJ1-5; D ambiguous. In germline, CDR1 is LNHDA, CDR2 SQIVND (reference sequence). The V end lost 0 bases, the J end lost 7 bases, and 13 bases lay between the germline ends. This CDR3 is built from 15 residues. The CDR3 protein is CASSIEAERRQPQHF. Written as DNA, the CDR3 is TGTGCCAGTAGTATAGAGGCAGAGAGACGCCAGCCCCAGCATTTT. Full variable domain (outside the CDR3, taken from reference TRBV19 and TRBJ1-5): DGGITQSPKYLFRKEGQNVTLSCEQNLNHDAMYWYRQDPGQGLRLIYYSQIVNDFQKGDIAEGYSVSREKKESFPLTVTSAQKNPTAFYLCASSIEAERRQPQHFGDGTRLSIL.

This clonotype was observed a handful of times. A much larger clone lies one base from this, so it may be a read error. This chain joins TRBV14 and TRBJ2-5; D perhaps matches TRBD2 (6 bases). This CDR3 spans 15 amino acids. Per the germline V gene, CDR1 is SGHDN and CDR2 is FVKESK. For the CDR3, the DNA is TGTGCCAGCAGCCTCCGTCGGGGGAACCAAGAGACCCCGTACTTC. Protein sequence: CASSLRRGNQETPYF. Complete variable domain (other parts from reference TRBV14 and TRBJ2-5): EAGVTQFPSHSVIEKGQTVTLRCDPISGHDNLYWYRRVMGKEIKFLLHFVKESKQDESGMPNNRFLAERTGGTYSTLKVQPAELEDSGVYFCASSLRRGNQETPYFGPGTRLLVL.

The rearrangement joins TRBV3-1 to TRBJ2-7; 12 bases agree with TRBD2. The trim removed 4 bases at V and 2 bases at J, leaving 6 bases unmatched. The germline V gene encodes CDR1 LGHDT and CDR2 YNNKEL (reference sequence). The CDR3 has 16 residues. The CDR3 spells CASSLRTSGVAYEQYF. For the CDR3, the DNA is TGTGCCAGCAGCCTCCGGACTAGCGGGGTAGCCTACGAGCAGTACTTC.

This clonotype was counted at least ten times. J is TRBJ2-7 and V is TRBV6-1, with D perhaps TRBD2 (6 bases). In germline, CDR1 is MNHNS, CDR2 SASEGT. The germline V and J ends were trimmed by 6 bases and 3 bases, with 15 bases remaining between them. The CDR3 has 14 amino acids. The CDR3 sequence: CASSGTGLDYEQYF. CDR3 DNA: TGTGCCAGCAGCGGAACGGGACTTGACTACGAGCAGTACTTC.

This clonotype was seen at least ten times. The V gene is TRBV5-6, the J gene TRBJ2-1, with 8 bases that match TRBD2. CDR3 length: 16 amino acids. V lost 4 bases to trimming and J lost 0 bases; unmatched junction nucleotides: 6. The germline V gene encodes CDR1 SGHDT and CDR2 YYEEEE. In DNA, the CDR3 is TGTGCCAGCAGCCCGACTAGCGCCCTCTCCTACAATGAGCAGTTCTTC. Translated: CASSPTSALSYNEQFF.

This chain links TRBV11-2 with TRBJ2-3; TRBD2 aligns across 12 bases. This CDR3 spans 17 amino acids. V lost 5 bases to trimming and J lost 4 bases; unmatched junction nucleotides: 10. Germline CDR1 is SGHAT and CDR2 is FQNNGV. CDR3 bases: TGTGCCAGCAGCGAGGGGACTAGCGGGCTGAGGGCAGATACGCAGTATTTT. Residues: CASSEGTSGLRADTQYF.

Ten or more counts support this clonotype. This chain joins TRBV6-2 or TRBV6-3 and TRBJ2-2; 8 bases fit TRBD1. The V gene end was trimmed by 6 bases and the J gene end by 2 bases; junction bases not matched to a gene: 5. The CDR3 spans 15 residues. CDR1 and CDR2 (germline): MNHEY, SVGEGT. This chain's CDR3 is CASRPGTGNTGELFF. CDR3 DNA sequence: TGTGCCAGCAGACCCGGGACAGGTAACACCGGGGAGCTGTTTTTT.

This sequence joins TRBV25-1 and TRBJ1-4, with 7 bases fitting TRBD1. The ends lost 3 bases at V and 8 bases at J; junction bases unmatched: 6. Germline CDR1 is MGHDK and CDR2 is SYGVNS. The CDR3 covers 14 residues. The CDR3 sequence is CASSEVTGREKLFF. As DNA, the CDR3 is TGTGCCAGCAGTGAGGTGACAGGGCGCGAAAAACTGTTTTTT.

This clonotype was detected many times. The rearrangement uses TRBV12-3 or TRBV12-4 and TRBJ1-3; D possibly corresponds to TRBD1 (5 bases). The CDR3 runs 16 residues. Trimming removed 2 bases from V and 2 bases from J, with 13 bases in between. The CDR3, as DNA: TGTGCCAGCAGTTTAAATGGAGGGGAGACTGGAAACACCATATATTTT. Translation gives CASSLNGGETGNTIYF.

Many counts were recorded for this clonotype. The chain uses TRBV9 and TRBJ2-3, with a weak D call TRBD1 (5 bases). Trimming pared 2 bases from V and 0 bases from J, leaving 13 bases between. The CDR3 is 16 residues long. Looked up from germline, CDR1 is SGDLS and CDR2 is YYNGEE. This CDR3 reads CASSVGWGSSTDTQYF. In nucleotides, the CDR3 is TGTGCCAGCAGCGTCGGGTGGGGCAGCAGCACAGATACGCAGTATTTT.

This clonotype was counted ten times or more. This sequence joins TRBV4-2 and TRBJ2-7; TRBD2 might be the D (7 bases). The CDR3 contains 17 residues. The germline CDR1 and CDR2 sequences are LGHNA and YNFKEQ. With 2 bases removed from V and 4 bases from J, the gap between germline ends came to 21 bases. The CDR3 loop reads CASSQIGGAGVQYEQYF. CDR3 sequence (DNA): TGTGCCAGCAGCCAAATCGGGGGCGCGGGGGTTCAATACGAGCAGTACTTC.

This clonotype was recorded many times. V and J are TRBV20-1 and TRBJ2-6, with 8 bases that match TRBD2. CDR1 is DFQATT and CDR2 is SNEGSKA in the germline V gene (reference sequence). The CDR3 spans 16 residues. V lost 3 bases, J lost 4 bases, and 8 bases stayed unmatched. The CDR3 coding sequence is TGCAGTGCTAGGACCCCGGGGGGGACCGGGGCCAACGTCCTGACTTTC. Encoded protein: CSARTPGGTGANVLTF.

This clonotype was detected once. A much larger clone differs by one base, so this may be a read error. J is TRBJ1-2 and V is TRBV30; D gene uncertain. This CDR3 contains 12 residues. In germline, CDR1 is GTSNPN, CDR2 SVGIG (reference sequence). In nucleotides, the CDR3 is TGTGCCTGCTCCTCCAGCTCCTATAGCTACACCTTC. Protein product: CACSSSSYSYTF.

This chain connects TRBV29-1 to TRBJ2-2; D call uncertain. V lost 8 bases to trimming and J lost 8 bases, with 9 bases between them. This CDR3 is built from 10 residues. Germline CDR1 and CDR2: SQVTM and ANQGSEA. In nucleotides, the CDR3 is TGCAGCATAATCACAGGGGAGCTGTTTTTT. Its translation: CSIITGELFF.

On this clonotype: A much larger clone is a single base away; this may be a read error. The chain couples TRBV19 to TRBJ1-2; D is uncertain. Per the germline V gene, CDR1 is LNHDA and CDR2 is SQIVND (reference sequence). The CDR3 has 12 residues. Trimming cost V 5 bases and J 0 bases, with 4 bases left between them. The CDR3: CASSQANYGYTF. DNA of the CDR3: TGTGCCAGTAGTCAGGCTAACTATGGCTACACCTTC.

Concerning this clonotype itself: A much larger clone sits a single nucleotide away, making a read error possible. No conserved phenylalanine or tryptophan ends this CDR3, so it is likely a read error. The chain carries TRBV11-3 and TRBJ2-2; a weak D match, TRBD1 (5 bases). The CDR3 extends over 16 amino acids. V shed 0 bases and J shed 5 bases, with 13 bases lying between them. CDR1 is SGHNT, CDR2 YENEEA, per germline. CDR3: CASSLDQGTPTGELFS. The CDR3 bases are TGTGCCAGCAGCTTAGATCAGGGAACTCCTACCGGGGAGCTGTTTTCT.

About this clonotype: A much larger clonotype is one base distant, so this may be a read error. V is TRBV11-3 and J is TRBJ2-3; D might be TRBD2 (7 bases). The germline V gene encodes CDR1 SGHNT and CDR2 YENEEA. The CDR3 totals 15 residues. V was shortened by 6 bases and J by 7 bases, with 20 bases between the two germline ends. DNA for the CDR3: TGTGCCAGCAGTCAAATGGGGGGGGCGCCATATACGCAGTATTTT. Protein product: CASSQMGGAPYTQYF.

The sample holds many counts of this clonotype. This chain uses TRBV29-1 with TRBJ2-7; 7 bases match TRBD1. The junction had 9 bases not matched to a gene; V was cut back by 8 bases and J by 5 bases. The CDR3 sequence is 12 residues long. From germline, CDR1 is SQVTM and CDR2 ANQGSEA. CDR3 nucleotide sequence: TGCAGCTTCAAACAGGGGTGGAACGAGCAGTACTTC. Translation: CSFKQGWNEQYF.

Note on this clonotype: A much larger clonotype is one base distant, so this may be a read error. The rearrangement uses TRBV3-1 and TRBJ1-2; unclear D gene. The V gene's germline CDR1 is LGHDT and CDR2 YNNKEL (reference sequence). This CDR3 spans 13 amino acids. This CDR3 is CASSHGRGYGHTF. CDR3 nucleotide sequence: TGTGCCAGCAGCCACGGACGAGGATATGGCCACACCTTC. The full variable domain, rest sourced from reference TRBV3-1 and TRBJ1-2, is DTAVSQTPKYLVTQMGNDKSIKCEQNLGHDTMYWYKQDSKKFLKIMFSYNNKELIINETVPNRFSPKSPDKAHLNLHINSLELGDSAVYFCASSHGRGYGHTFGSGTRLTVV.

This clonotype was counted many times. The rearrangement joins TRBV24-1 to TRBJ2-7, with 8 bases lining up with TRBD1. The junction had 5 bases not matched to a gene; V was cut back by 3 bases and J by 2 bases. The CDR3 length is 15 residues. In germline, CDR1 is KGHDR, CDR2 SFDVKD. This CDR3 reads CATSDQTGDPYEQYF. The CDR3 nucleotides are TGTGCCACCAGTGATCAGACAGGGGACCCCTACGAGCAGTACTTC.

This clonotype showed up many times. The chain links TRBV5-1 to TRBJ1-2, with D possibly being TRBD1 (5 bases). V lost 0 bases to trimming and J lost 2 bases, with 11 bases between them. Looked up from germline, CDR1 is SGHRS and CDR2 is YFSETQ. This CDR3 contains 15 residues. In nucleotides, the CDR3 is TGCGCCAGCAGCTTGGGTTCGGGGCAGAACTATGGCTACACCTTC. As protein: CASSLGSGQNYGYTF.